A single sample is the source of the 19 T cell receptor beta chains below, sequenced in a study of T cell responses to AZD1222 COVID-19 vaccine (dated by TCRdb to about 2021). The time point label, as the study defines it: about 28 days (+/-7) after the second vaccine dose. Libraries were constructed by the immunoSEQ multiplex PCR assay. TCRdb holds this immuneACCESS table with in-frame rearrangements only. Some clones are missing; in checked studies, unresolved V genes explain under half, and the rest has no known cause. This sample gives some 110,000 clones in total; roughly 86% of them show up just once. Jointly, the top ten make up under 20% of the sample. The sequencing used peripheral blood, collected 28 days after the second AZD1222 dose. The origin of the receptors is an adult who received the AZD1222 COVID-19 vaccine.

This clone was found once. This rearrangement joins TRBV6-2 or TRBV6-3 to TRBJ2-1; D is possibly TRBD2 (5 bases). V was shortened by 2 bases and J by 10 bases, with 12 bases between the two germline ends. Germline loops: CDR1 MNHEY, CDR2 SVGEGT. This CDR3 region has 13 residues. CDR3 residues: CASSYIRRAEQFF. DNA for the CDR3: TGTGCCAGCAGTTACATTAGGCGGGCCGAGCAGTTCTTC.

V is TRBV30 and J is TRBJ1-1, with D hard to call. The germline CDR1 and CDR2 sequences are GTSNPN and SVGIG (reference sequence). CDR3 length: 14 amino acids. Trimming stripped 0 bases from V and 2 bases from J, with 10 bases between. CDR3: CAWSVVPLNTEAFF. The CDR3 coding sequence is TGTGCCTGGAGTGTAGTACCTTTAAACACTGAAGCTTTCTTT. Using reference TRBV30 and TRBJ1-1 for the parts outside the CDR3, the full variable domain is SQTIHQWPATLVQPVGSPLSLECTVEGTSNPNLYWYRQAAGRGLQLLFYSVGIGQISSEVPQNLSASRPQDRQFILSSKKLLLSDSGFYLCAWSVVPLNTEAFFGQGTRLTVV.

The chain joins TRBV12-5 to TRBJ2-7; D might be TRBD1 (6 bases). This CDR3 is 14 amino acids long. Trimming removed 3 bases from V and 4 bases from J, with 13 bases in between. Germline V gene lookup returns CDR1 LGHNT and CDR2 FRNRAP. Here the CDR3 DNA reads TGTGCTAGTGGTTTAATGGACAGAGAATACGAGCAGTACTTC. Its translation is CASGLMDREYEQYF.

A few counts support this clone. The chain carries TRBV7-9 and TRBJ2-7, with TRBD1 identical over 8 bases. The CDR3 is 13 residues long. CDR1 SEHNR and CDR2 FQNEAQ come from the germline V gene (reference sequence). Trimming at V came to 6 bases and at J to 12 bases, leaving 13 bases not matched to a gene. CDR3 loop: CASRPVLTGDPYF. The CDR3 region has the DNA TGTGCCAGCAGACCCGTCTTGACAGGGGACCCGTACTTC.

This CDR3 is CASSPHWQGSPQEELFF. Here the CDR3 DNA reads TGTGCCAGCAGCCCCCATTGGCAGGGGTCCCCTCAAGAGGAACTGTTTTTT. V usage is TRBV7-9 and J usage is TRBJ1-4, with TRBD1 as a possible D gene (6 bases). Trimming left V 5 bases short and J 12 bases short, with 28 bases between. The length of the CDR3 is 17 residues. Germline V gene lookup returns CDR1 SEHNR and CDR2 FQNEAQ (reference sequence).

In DNA, the CDR3 is TGCAGCGTCGGAGGACAGGGGCTCGCTGAAAAACTGTTTTTT. Translating it yields CSVGGQGLAEKLFF. The chain couples TRBV29-1 to TRBJ1-4, with 9 bases aligning to TRBD1. CDR1 SQVTM and CDR2 ANQGSEA come from the germline V gene. The CDR3 contains 14 residues. Unmatched junction bases numbered 9, after V lost 6 bases and J lost 7 bases.

This rearrangement joins TRBV11-2 to TRBJ1-2; a possible D gene is TRBD1 (5 bases). V lost 5 bases to trimming and J lost 0 bases, with 7 bases between them. Germline CDR1 is SGHAT and CDR2 is FQNNGV. There are 13 residues in the CDR3. The CDR3 sequence is CASSTDTNYGYTF. The DNA of the CDR3 is TGTGCCAGCAGCACGGACACTAACTATGGCTACACCTTC.

The chain recombines TRBV7-9 with TRBJ2-2; the match to TRBD1 covers 8 bases. In germline, CDR1 is SEHNR, CDR2 FQNEAQ (reference sequence). V gave up 3 bases and J gave up 6 bases; unmatched junction bases: 3. This CDR3 contains 14 residues. CDR3 sequence (DNA): TGTGCCAGCAGCTTGACCAGGGGGCCCGGGGAGCTGTTTTTT. Encoded protein: CASSLTRGPGELFF.

The genes are TRBV3-1 (or the pseudogene TRBV3-2) and TRBJ2-7; D remains unclear. CDR3 length: 16 amino acids. Germline CDR1 is LGHDT and CDR2 is YNNKEL (reference sequence). Trimming cost V 0 bases and J 0 bases, with 12 bases left between them. Here the CDR3 DNA reads TGTGCCAGCAGCCAAGATCGTAGGCGGAACTCCTACGAGCAGTACTTC. Its protein is CASSQDRRRNSYEQYF.

The V and J genes are TRBV3-1 (or the pseudogene TRBV3-2) and TRBJ2-5; D unclear. This CDR3 is built from 15 residues. The germline gives CDR1 LGHDT, CDR2 YNNKEL (reference sequence). V was shortened by 1 base and J by 0 bases, with 9 bases between the two germline ends. The CDR3 region has the DNA TGTGCCAGCAGCCAAGCCGGCCGGTACCAAGAGACCCAGTACTTC. It yields the protein CASSQAGRYQETQYF.

This clone was observed a single time. Other DNA sequences in the sample encode the same CDR3. CDR3 sequence reads: CASSLTGQGADTQYF. CDR3 nucleotide sequence: TGTGCCAGCAGCTTAACTGGACAGGGTGCAGATACGCAGTATTTT. The rearrangement uses TRBV7-3 and TRBJ2-3; 8 nucleotides agree with TRBD1. The junction had 3 bases not matched to a gene; V was cut back by 0 bases and J by 4 bases. In germline, CDR1 is SGHTA, CDR2 FQGTGA. The CDR3 length is 15 residues.

This chain links TRBV11-2 with TRBJ1-1, with D possibly being TRBD1 (5 bases). The length of the CDR3 is 14 residues. Looked up from germline, CDR1 is SGHAT and CDR2 is FQNNGV. The germline V and J ends were trimmed by 6 bases and 4 bases, with 15 bases remaining between them. The DNA of the CDR3 is TGTGCCAGCAGATTCAGTGGGGCTAGCACTGAAGCTTTCTTT. It yields the protein CASRFSGASTEAFF.

This clone was observed once. The V call is TRBV3-1 (or the pseudogene TRBV3-2), the J call TRBJ1-6; 9 bases are a match to TRBD1. Per the germline V gene, CDR1 is LGHDT and CDR2 is YNNKEL (reference sequence). The CDR3 length is 15 residues. The V gene end was trimmed by 7 bases and the J gene end by 7 bases; junction bases not matched to a gene: 8. The CDR3 bases are TGTGCCAGCAAACTACAGGGGGCACAAAATTCACCCCTCCACTTT. It translates to CASKLQGAQNSPLHF.

This clone was found a few times. The chain combines TRBV19 with TRBJ1-5; tentative D call: TRBD1 (6 bases). Germline CDR1 LNHDA, CDR2 SQIVND (reference sequence). V was shortened by 7 bases and J by 0 bases, with 19 bases between the two germline ends. CDR3 length: 17 amino acids. The CDR3 region is CASTKGQGDSSNQPQHF. In DNA form, the CDR3 reads TGTGCCAGTACCAAGGGACAAGGGGACTCTAGCAATCAGCCCCAGCATTTT.

This clone was found many times. This chain connects TRBV27 to TRBJ2-2; 12 nucleotides agree with TRBD1. The J segment lost 6 bases and the V segment lost 0 bases, leaving 11 bases of the junction unmatched. Looked up from germline, CDR1 is MNHEY and CDR2 is SMNVEV (reference sequence). This CDR3 is built from 19 residues. CDR3 sequence: CASSLSSYPGQGASGELFF. The CDR3 nucleotides are TGTGCCAGCAGTTTATCGTCTTATCCGGGACAGGGGGCGTCCGGGGAGCTGTTTTTT.

The V gene is TRBV18, the J gene TRBJ2-6; D gene ambiguous. The CDR3 totals 17 residues. Per germline, CDR1 KGHSH and CDR2 LQKENI. Between the trimmed V and J ends, which lost 3 bases and 1 base, there was a span of 13 bases. The CDR3 loop reads CASSPGRYLSGANVLTF. The DNA for the CDR3 is TGTGCCAGCTCACCTGGCAGGTATCTTTCTGGGGCCAACGTCCTGACTTTC.

V usage is TRBV11-2 and J usage is TRBJ2-5; D is possibly TRBD1 (7 bases). The CDR3 spans 15 residues. Trimming took off 1 base at V and 3 bases at J, with 12 bases between the two ends. The germline CDR1 and CDR2 sequences are SGHAT and FQNNGV. The CDR3 region is CASSLGARGEETQYF. The DNA for the CDR3 is TGTGCCAGCAGCTTAGGTGCCAGGGGGGAAGAGACCCAGTACTTC.

J is TRBJ1-2 and V is TRBV9; D gene ambiguous. The CDR3 is 15 amino acids. Germline V gene lookup returns CDR1 SGDLS and CDR2 YYNGEE. V lost 2 bases and J lost 2, with 13 bases in between. CDR3 loop: CASSVQSLGNYGYTF. CDR3 bases: TGTGCCAGCAGCGTCCAGTCCCTCGGGAACTATGGCTACACCTTC.

The chain uses TRBV28 and TRBJ1-1; tentative D call: TRBD1 (5 bases). With 5 bases removed from V and 7 bases from J, the gap between germline ends came to 11 bases. Looked up from germline, CDR1 is MDHEN and CDR2 is SYDVKM. The CDR3 runs to 12 residues. The CDR3 sequence is CASSLRTNEAFF. The CDR3 coding sequence is TGTGCCAGCAGTCTCCGGACAAATGAAGCTTTCTTT.